What follows describes a single TCR beta chain. The data belong to a study of glioma-infiltrating T cells after dendritic cell vaccination. Amplification used 60 V beta primers and 13 J beta primers. The method was immunoSEQ multiplex PCR; TCRdb's version includes in-frame clones alone and lacks a portion of them. Among 95,000 or so clones listed, over 65% were seen once. The clonotype comes from a human donor with glioblastoma. Source: blood, taken before dendritic cell vaccination.

The DNA for the CDR3 is TGTGCCAGCAGGGGGAGGGGGGAGACCCAGTACTTC. Its translation is CASRGRGETQYF. This chain links TRBV11-3 with TRBJ2-5, with a weak D call TRBD2 (7 bases). Trimming took off 6 bases at V and 5 bases at J, with 10 bases between the two ends. Germline CDR1 and CDR2: SGHNT and YENEEA. This CDR3 region has 12 residues. The complete variable domain, with remaining parts taken from reference TRBV11-3 and TRBJ2-5, reads EAGVVQSPRYKIIEKKQPVAFWCNPISGHNTLYWYLQNLGQGPELLIRYENEEAVDDSQLPKDRFSAERLKGVDSTLKIQPAELGDSAVYLCASRGRGETQYFGPGTRLLVL.